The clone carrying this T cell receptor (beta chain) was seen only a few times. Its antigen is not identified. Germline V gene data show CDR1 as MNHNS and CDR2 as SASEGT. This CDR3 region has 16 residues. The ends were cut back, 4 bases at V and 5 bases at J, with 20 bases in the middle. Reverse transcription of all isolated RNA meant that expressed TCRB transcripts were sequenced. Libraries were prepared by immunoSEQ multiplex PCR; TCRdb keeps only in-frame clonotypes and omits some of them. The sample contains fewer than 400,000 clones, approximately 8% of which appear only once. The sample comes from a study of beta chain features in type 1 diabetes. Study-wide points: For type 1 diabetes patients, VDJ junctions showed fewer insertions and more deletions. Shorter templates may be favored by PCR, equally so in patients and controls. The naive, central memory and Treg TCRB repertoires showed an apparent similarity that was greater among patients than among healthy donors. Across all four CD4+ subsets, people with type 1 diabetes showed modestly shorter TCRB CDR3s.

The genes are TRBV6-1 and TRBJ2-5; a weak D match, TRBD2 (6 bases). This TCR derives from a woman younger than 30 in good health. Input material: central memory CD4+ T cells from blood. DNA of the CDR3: TGTGCCAGCAGTGGAGGAGGGTGGACAACGGGGGAGACCCAGTACTTC. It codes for CASSGGGWTTGETQYF.